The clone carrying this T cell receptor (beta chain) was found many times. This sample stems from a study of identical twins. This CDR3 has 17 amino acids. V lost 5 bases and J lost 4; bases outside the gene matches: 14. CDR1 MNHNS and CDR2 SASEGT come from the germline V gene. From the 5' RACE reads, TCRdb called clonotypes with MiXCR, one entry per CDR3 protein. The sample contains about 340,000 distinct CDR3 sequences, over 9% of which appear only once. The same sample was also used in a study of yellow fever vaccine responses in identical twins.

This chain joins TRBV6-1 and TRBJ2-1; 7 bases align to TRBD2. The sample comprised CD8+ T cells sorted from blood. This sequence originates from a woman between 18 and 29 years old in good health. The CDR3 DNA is TGTGCCAGCAGTAGGGAGGGAGGGCCCCCCGATTACAATGAGCAGTTCTTC. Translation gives CASSREGGPPDYNEQFF.